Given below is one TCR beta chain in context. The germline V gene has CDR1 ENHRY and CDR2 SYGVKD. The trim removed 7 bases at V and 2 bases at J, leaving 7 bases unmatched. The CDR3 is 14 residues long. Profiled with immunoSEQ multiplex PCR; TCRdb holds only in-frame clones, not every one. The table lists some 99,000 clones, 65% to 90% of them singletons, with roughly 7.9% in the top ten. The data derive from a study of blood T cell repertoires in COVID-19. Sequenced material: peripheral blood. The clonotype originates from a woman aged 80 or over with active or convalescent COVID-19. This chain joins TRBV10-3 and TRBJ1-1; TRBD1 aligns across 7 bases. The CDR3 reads CAIKGTATNTEAFF. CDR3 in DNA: TGTGCCATCAAGGGGACAGCTACAAACACTGAAGCTTTCTTT.